These 23 T cell receptor beta chains were all obtained from the same sample, sequenced in a study of cytomegalovirus exposure and HLA in healthy donors. The PCR employed 60 Vbeta primers together with 13 Jbeta primers. The repertoire was sequenced with immunoSEQ multiplex PCR; TCRdb's copy has only in-frame clones and lacks some. The table records around 92,000 clones, 65% to 80% of them present only once. The sequencing sample was made of PBMCs. Source of these receptors: a woman in her seventies in good health and CMV-seropositive.

There are a few counts of this clone. The V gene is TRBV7-9, the J gene TRBJ2-7; D is undetermined. CDR1 SEHNR and CDR2 FQNEAQ come from the germline V gene (reference sequence). The CDR3 loop spans 12 amino acids. V dropped 4 bases and J dropped 4 bases, with 8 bases sitting between them. CDR3 nucleotides: TGTGCCAGCAGCTCTCGTGTTTACGAGCAGTACTTC. Its protein is CASSSRVYEQYF.

This clone appeared a single time. Germline and junction disagree at one end, which may indicate a read error. The rearrangement joins TRBV7-7 to TRBJ2-3; 7 bases align to TRBD2. Germline V gene lookup returns CDR1 SSHAT and CDR2 FNYEAQ (reference sequence). The CDR3 has 14 residues. The CDR3 DNA follows: TGTGCTAGCAGCCCCGGGGGGAACACAGATACGCAGTATTTT. Encoded protein: CASSPGGNTDTQYF. The complete variable domain, with remaining parts taken from reference TRBV7-7 and TRBJ2-3, reads GAGVSQSPRYKVTKRGQDVTLRCDPISSHATLYWYQQALGQGPEFLTYFNYEAQPDKSGLPSDRFSAERPEGSISTLTIQRTEQRDSAMYRCASSPGGNTDTQYFGPGTRLTVL.

J is TRBJ2-4 and V is TRBV7-2; 8 nucleotides align to TRBD2. After removal of 5 bases from V and 3 bases from J, the junction contained 18 bases not matched to a gene. From germline, CDR1 is SGHTA and CDR2 FQGNSA. The CDR3 runs to 19 residues. CDR3 protein: CASSLSPARGGGDKNIQYF. The CDR3 DNA is TGTGCCAGCAGCCTTAGTCCGGCCCGGGGGGGTGGGGACAAAAACATTCAGTACTTC.

The genes are TRBV5-4 and TRBJ2-1, with D perhaps TRBD1 (6 bases). In germline, CDR1 is SGHNT, CDR2 YYREEE (reference sequence). CDR3 length: 15 amino acids. V lost 4 bases to trimming and J lost 0 bases, with 11 bases between them. The CDR3 spells CASSPGTNSYNEQFF. CDR3 nucleotide sequence: TGTGCCAGCAGCCCCGGGACAAACTCCTACAATGAGCAGTTCTTC.

The chain employs TRBV2 and TRBJ1-6, with TRBD1 matching 7 bases. Losses at the gene ends were 7 bases for V and 10 bases for J; bases not matched to a gene: 10. Germline V gives CDR1 SNHLY, CDR2 FYNNEI. The CDR3 totals 14 residues. The CDR3 region is CASIRDRANSPLHF. In DNA form, the CDR3 reads TGTGCCAGCATCCGAGACAGGGCCAACTCACCCCTCCACTTT.

The DNA for the CDR3 is TGCAGCGTGGAACCGGGACAGGGGAGAGAGACCCAGTACTTC. It codes for CSVEPGQGRETQYF. This chain connects TRBV29-1 to TRBJ2-5; 10 bases are a match to TRBD1. V gave up 6 bases and J gave up 4 bases; unmatched junction bases: 8. In germline, CDR1 is SQVTM, CDR2 ANQGSEA. The CDR3 is 14 residues long.

The V call is TRBV7-3, the J call TRBJ2-3, with D maybe TRBD1 (6 bases). The CDR3 sequence is 14 residues long. Germline V gene data show CDR1 as SGHTA and CDR2 as FQGTGA. With 5 bases removed from V and 3 bases from J, the gap between germline ends came to 12 bases. CDR3 in DNA: TGTGCCAGCAGCCCGGGACATCAAACAGATACGCAGTATTTT. Amino acid sequence: CASSPGHQTDTQYF.

The V and J genes are TRBV6-1 and TRBJ2-1; 9 bases agree with TRBD2. The CDR3 is made up of 15 amino acids. V dropped 4 bases and J dropped 7; count of bases not matched to a gene: 8. Germline-derived CDR1 and CDR2 are MNHNS and SASEGT. The DNA for the CDR3 is TGTGCCAGCAGTGGCCATAGCGGGAGAGGGAATGAGCAGTTCTTC. As protein: CASSGHSGRGNEQFF.

This chain uses TRBV6-5 with TRBJ1-2; perhaps TRBD1 as D (5 bases). Trimming left V 5 bases short and J 3 bases short, with 10 bases between. Germline values: CDR1 MNHEY, CDR2 SVGAGI. The CDR3 spans 13 residues. Written as DNA, the CDR3 is TGTGCCAGCAGTCCCGACAGCTACTATGGCTACACCTTC. It specifies CASSPDSYYGYTF.

This chain links TRBV6-5 with TRBJ1-5, with 7 bases lining up with TRBD1. The CDR3 is 14 residues long. CDR1 and CDR2 (germline): MNHEY, SVGAGI. After removal of 8 bases from V and 4 bases from J, the junction contained 8 bases not matched to a gene. The DNA for the CDR3 is TGTGCCAGCTGGGAAGGGACAGATAATCAGCCCCAGCATTTT. It encodes CASWEGTDNQPQHF.

The count of this clone is one. V usage is TRBV29-1 and J usage is TRBJ1-1, with 7 bases identical to TRBD1. V trimming: 6 bases; J trimming: 1 base; junction bases outside the gene matches: 5. In germline, CDR1 is SQVTM, CDR2 ANQGSEA. This CDR3 spans 13 amino acids. The CDR3 spells CSVATGPNTEAFF. CDR3 in DNA: TGCAGCGTGGCGACAGGGCCGAACACTGAAGCTTTCTTT.

The chain carries TRBV11-2 and TRBJ2-1, with TRBD2 matching 10 bases. Germline CDR1 is SGHAT and CDR2 is FQNNGV. The length of the CDR3 is 19 residues. V lost 2 bases to trimming and J lost 4 bases; unmatched junction nucleotides: 14. The CDR3 DNA reads as TGTGCCAGCAGCTTAACCCCCCGCCTAGCGGGAGAACAGTACAATGAGCAGTTCTTC. It specifies CASSLTPRLAGEQYNEQFF.

The chain combines TRBV6-6 with TRBJ2-7; D is ambiguous. The CDR3 extends over 12 amino acids. CDR1 is MNHNY, CDR2 SVGAGI, per germline (reference sequence). The germline V and J ends were trimmed by 5 bases and 7 bases, with 12 bases remaining between them. CDR3 coding DNA: TGTGCCAGCAGTGACATCCCGAAGGAGCAGTACTTC. The encoded protein is CASSDIPKEQYF.

Worth noting for this clone: Other DNA sequences within the sample encode an identical CDR3. The genes are TRBV28 and TRBJ1-2, with 9 bases that match TRBD1. Germline CDR1 and CDR2: MDHEN and SYDVKM. This CDR3 is built from 14 residues. Trimming removed 8 bases from V and 7 bases from J; junction bases left unmatched: 11. The CDR3 loop reads CASLQDRGSGGYTF. CDR3 nucleotide sequence: TGTGCCAGCCTCCAAGACAGGGGGTCAGGTGGCTACACCTTC.

The CDR3 loop reads CASSQDNNEETQYF. The CDR3 bases are TGTGCCAGCAGCCAAGACAACAACGAAGAGACCCAGTACTTC. The chain carries TRBV4-2 and TRBJ2-5; D unclear. Germline V gene lookup returns CDR1 LGHNA and CDR2 YNFKEQ. V was shortened by 0 bases and J by 3 bases, with 8 bases between the two germline ends. There are 14 residues in the CDR3.

This clone was seen a single time. The chain employs TRBV30 and TRBJ2-4, with 9 positions matching TRBD1. This CDR3 contains 15 residues. From germline, CDR1 is GTSNPN and CDR2 SVGIG (reference sequence). V gave up 4 bases and J gave up 7 bases; unmatched junction bases: 11. CDR3 coding DNA: TGTGCCTGGATCCCTGGGGGACAGGGAGACAACATTCAGTACTTC. It encodes CAWIPGGQGDNIQYF.

This chain joins TRBV9 and TRBJ1-4, with 7 bases matching TRBD1. Germline trimming cut 0 bases from V and 8 bases from J; bases unmatched to any gene: 7. This CDR3 is built from 15 residues. Germline CDR1 and CDR2: SGDLS and YYNGEE. The CDR3 sequence: CASSVGGGSGEKLFF. The DNA for the CDR3 is TGTGCCAGCAGCGTAGGAGGGGGCAGTGGGGAAAAACTGTTTTTT.

The chain links TRBV28 to TRBJ2-1; TRBD2 matches at 11 bases. The V gene's germline CDR1 is MDHEN and CDR2 SYDVKM. V lost 7 bases, J lost 4 bases, and 6 bases stayed unmatched. The CDR3 has 15 amino acids. CDR3 region: CASTKTSGAYNEQFF. The CDR3, as DNA: TGTGCCAGCACAAAGACTAGCGGGGCATACAATGAGCAGTTCTTC.

The chain employs TRBV9 and TRBJ2-1; 7 nucleotides align to TRBD1. This CDR3 contains 16 residues. Germline CDR1 and CDR2: SGDLS and YYNGEE. The ends lost 0 bases at V and 10 bases at J; junction bases unmatched: 13. DNA of the CDR3: TGTGCCAGCAGCGTAGGGGACAGTAGTTACAACTTCGAGCAGTTCTTC. Translating it yields CASSVGDSSYNFEQFF.

The chain has TRBV2 and TRBJ1-2, with TRBD1 matching over 12 bases. Germline CDR1 SNHLY, CDR2 FYNNEI. Germline trimming cut 7 bases from V and 8 bases from J; bases unmatched to any gene: 2. The CDR3 is made up of 12 amino acids. CDR3 in DNA: TGTGCCAGCATCGGGACAGGGGGCGGCTACACCTTC. Translated, it gives CASIGTGGGYTF.

Written as DNA, the CDR3 is TGTGCCAGCAGCCCGGGACTAGCGAGTAACACAGATACGCAGTATTTT. Its translation: CASSPGLASNTDTQYF. The V call is TRBV7-3, the J call TRBJ2-3; 10 positions agree with TRBD2. The CDR3 consists of 16 residues. CDR1 and CDR2 from the germline V gene are SGHTA and FQGTGA. V was pared by 5 bases and J by 2 bases, with 7 bases of the junction left unmatched.

The chain links TRBV28 to TRBJ1-5; D ambiguous. Trimming pared 5 bases from V and 7 bases from J, leaving 6 bases between. The CDR3 has 11 residues. Germline V CDR1 and CDR2: MDHEN, SYDVKM. The CDR3 sequence is CASSTGQPQHF. Written as DNA, the CDR3 is TGTGCCAGCAGTACGGGGCAGCCCCAGCATTTT.

The gene calls are TRBV9 and TRBJ2-7; TRBD1 aligns across 8 bases. There are 15 residues in the CDR3. The V segment lost 0 bases and the J segment 3 bases; nucleotides outside the gene matches: 5. The germline gives CDR1 SGDLS, CDR2 YYNGEE. CDR3 nucleotides: TGTGCCAGCAGCGTAGGACAGGGGATTATCTACGAGCAGTACTTC. It yields the protein CASSVGQGIIYEQYF.